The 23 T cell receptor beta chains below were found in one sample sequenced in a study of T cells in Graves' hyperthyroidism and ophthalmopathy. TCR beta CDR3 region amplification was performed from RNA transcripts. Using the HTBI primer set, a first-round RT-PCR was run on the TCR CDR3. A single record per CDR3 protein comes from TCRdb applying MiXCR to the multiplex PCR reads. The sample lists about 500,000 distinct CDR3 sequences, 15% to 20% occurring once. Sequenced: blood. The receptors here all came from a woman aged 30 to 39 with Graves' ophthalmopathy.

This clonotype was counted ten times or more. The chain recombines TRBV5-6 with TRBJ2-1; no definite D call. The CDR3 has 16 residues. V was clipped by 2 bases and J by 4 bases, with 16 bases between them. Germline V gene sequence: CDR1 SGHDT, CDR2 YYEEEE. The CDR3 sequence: CASSFYESSRYNEQFF. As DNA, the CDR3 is TGTGCCAGCAGCTTTTACGAGAGTTCCAGATACAATGAGCAGTTCTTC. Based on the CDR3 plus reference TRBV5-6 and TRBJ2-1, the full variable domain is DAGVTQSPTHLIKTRGQQVTLRCSPKSGHDTVSWYQQALGQGPQFIFQYYEEEERQRGNFPDRFSGHQFPNYSSELNVNALLLGDSALYLCASSFYESSRYNEQFFGPGTRLTVL.

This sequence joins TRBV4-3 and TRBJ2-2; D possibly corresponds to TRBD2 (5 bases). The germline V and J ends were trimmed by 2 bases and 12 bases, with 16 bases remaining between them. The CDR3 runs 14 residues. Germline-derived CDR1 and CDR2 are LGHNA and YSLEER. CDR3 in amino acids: CASSQNRDRVKLFF. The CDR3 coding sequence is TGCGCCAGCAGCCAAAATCGGGATAGGGTAAAGCTGTTTTTT.

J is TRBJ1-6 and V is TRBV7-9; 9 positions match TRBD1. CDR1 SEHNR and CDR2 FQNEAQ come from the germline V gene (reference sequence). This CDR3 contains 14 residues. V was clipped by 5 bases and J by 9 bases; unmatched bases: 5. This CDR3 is CASSATGGTSPLHF. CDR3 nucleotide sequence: TGTGCCAGCAGCGCGACAGGGGGGACTTCACCCCTCCACTTT.

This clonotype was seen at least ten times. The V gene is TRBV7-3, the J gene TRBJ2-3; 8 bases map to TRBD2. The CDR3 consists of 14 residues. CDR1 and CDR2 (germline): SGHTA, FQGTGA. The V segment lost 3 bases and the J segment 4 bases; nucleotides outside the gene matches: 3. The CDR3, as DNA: TGTGCCAGCAGCTTGGCAGCGGGGGCAGATACGCAGTATTTT. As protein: CASSLAAGADTQYF.

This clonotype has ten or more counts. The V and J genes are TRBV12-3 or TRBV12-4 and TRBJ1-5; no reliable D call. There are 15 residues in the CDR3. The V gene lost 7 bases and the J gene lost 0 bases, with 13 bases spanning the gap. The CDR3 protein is CASTPGLHSNQPQHF. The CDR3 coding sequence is TGTGCCAGCACTCCAGGACTGCATAGCAATCAGCCCCAGCATTTT.

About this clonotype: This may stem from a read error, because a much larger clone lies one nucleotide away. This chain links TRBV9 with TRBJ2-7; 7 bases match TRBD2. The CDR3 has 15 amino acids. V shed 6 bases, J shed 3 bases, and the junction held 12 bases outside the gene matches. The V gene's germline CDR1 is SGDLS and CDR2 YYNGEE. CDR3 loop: CASNVFGGSVYEQYF. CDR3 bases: TGTGCCAGCAACGTCTTCGGGGGGTCGGTCTACGAGCAGTACTTC. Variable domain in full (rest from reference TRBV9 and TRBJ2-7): DSGVTQTPKHLITATGQRVTLRCSPRSGDLSVYWYQQSLDQGLQFLIQYYNGEERAKGNILERFSAQQFPDLHSELNLSSLELGDSALYFCASNVFGGSVYEQYFGPGTRLTVT.

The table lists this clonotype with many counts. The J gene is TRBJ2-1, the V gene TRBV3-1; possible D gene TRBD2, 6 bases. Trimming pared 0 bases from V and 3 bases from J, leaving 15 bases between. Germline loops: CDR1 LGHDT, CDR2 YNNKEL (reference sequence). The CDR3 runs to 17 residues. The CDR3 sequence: CASSQDSGGVYYNEQFF. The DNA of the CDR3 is TGTGCCAGCAGCCAAGACTCCGGGGGAGTTTACTACAATGAGCAGTTCTTC.

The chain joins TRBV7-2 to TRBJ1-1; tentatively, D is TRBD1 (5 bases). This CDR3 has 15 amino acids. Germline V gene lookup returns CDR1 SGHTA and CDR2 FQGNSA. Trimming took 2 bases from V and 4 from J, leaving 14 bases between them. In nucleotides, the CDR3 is TGTGCCAGCAGCTTAATCGGGACGGCGGCCACTGAAGCTTTCTTT. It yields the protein CASSLIGTAATEAFF. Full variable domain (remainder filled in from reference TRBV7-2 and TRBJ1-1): GAGVSQSPSNKVTEKGKDVELRCDPISGHTALYWYRQSLGQGLEFLIYFQGNSAPDKSGLPSDRFSAERTGGSVSTLTIQRTQQEDSAVYLCASSLIGTAATEAFFGQGTRLTVV.

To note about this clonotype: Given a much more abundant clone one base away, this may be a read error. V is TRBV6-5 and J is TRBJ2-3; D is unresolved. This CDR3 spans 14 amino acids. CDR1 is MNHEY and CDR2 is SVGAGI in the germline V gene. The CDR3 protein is CASSYSYGADAQYF. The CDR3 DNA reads TGTGCCAGCAGTTACTCTTACGGCGCAGATGCGCAGTATTTT.

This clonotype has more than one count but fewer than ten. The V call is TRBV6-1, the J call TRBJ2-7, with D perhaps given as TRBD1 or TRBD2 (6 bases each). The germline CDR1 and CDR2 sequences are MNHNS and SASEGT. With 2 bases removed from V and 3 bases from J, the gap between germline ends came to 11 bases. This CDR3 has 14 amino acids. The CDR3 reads CASSERGPLYEQYF. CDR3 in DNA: TGTGCCAGCAGTGAACGGGGGCCCCTCTACGAGCAGTACTTC.

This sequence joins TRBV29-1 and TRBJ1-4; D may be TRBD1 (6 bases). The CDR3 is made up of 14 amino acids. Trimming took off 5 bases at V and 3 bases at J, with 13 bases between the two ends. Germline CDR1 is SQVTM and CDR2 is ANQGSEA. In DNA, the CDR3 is TGCAGCGTTACACAGGGTGCATCTAATGAAAAACTGTTTTTT. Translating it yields CSVTQGASNEKLFF. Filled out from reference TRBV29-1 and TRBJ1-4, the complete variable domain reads SAVISQKPSRDICQRGTSLTIQCQVDSQVTMMFWYRQQPGQSLTLIATANQGSEATYESGFVIDKFPISRPNLTFSTLTVSNMSPEDSSIYLCSVTQGASNEKLFFGSGTQLSVL.

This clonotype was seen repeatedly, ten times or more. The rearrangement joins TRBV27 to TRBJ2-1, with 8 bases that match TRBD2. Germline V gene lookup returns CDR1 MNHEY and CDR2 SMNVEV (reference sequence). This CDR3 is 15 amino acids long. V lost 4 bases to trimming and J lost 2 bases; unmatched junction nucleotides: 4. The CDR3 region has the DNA TGTGCCAGCAGTTCTCGGGAGGGCCCCTACAATGAGCAGTTCTTC. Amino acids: CASSSREGPYNEQFF.

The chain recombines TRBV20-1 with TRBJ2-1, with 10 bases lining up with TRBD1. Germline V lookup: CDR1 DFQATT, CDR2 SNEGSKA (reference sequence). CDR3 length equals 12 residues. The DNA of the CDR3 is TGCAGAGCGGGACAGGGGAACCATGAGCAGTTCTTC. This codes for CRAGQGNHEQFF.

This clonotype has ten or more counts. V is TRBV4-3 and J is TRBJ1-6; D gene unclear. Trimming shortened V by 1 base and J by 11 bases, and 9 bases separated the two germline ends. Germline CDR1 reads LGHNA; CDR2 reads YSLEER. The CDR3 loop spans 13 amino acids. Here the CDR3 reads CASSQAPRAPLHF. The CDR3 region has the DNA TGCGCCAGCAGCCAAGCACCTAGGGCACCCCTCCACTTT.

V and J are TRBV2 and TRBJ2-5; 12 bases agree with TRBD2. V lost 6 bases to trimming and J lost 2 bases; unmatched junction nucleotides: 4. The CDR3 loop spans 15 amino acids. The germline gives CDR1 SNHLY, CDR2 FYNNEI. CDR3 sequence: CASRGLAGIQETQYF. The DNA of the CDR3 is TGTGCCAGCAGGGGACTAGCGGGCATACAAGAGACCCAGTACTTC.

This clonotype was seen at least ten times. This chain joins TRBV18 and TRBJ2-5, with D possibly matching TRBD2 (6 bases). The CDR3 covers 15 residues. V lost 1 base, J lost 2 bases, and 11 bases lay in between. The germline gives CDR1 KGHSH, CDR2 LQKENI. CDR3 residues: CASSPRAGLQETQYF. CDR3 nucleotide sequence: TGTGCCAGCTCACCACGGGCGGGGTTACAAGAGACCCAGTACTTC.

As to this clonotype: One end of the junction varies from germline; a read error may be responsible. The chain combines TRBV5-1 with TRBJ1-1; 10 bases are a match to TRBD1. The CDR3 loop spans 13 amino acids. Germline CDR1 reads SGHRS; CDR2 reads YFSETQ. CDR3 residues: CAGSSGQGTEAFF. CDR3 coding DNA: TGCGCCGGCAGCTCGGGACAGGGGACTGAAGCTTTCTTT.

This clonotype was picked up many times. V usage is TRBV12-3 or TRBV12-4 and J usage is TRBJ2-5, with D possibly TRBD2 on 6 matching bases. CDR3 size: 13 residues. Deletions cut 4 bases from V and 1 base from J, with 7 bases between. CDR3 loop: CASSSGSQETQYF. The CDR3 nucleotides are TGTGCCAGCAGTTCCGGGAGCCAAGAGACCCAGTACTTC.

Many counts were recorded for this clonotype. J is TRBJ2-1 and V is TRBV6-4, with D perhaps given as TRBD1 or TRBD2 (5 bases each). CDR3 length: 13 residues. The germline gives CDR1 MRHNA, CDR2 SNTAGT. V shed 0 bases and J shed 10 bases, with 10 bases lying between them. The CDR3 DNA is TGTGCCAGCAGTGACTCGGGGACGGGCGAGCAGTTCTTC. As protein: CASSDSGTGEQFF.

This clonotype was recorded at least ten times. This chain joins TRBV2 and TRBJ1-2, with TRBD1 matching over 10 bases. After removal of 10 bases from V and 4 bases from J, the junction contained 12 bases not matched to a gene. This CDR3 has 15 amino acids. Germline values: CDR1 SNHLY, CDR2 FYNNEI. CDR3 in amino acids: CATPSPGQGIYGYTF. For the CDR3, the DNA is TGTGCCACCCCGTCTCCGGGACAGGGGATCTATGGCTACACCTTC.

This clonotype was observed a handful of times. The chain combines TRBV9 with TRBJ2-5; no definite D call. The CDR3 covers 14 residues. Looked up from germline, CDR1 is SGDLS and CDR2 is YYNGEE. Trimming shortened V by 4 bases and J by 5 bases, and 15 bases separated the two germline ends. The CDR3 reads CASSPRSVGETQYF. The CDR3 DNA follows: TGTGCCAGCAGCCCCCGGAGCGTGGGGGAGACCCAGTACTTC.

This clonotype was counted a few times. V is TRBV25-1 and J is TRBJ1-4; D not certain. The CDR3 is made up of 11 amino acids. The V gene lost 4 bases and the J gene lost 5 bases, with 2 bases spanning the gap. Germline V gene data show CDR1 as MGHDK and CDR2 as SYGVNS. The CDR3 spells CASSGNEKLFF. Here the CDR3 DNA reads TGTGCCAGCAGTGGGAATGAAAAACTGTTTTTT.

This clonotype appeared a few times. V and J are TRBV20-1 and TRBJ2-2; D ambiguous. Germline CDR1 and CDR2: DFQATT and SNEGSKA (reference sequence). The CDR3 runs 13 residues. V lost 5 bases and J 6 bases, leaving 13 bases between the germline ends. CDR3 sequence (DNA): TGCAGTGCTTTCTCCTCCCAGGCCGGGGAGCTGTTTTTT. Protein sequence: CSAFSSQAGELFF.